The text below deals with one T cell receptor beta chain. Its matching antigen is unknown. The data belong to a study of cytomegalovirus exposure and HLA in healthy donors. The junction had 6 bases not matched to a gene; V was cut back by 3 bases and J by 5 bases. CDR1 and CDR2 (germline): MDHEN, SYDVKM. The CDR3 runs 14 residues. Repertoires were generated with immunoSEQ multiplex PCR, while TCRdb's copy carries only in-frame clones and drops some. Among 120,000 to 150,000 clones listed, roughly nine tenths were seen once. Study-wide results and limits: Cytomegalovirus association was listed for roughly 160 TCR beta chains.

The sequenced sample was PBMCs. The V and J genes are TRBV28 and TRBJ2-5; 7 bases align to TRBD2. The clonotype originates from a woman aged 18-30 years in good health and CMV-seropositive. For the CDR3, the DNA is TGTGCCAGCAGTTTGGGGGGAGGGAGGGAGACCCAGTACTTC. Its translation is CASSLGGGRETQYF.